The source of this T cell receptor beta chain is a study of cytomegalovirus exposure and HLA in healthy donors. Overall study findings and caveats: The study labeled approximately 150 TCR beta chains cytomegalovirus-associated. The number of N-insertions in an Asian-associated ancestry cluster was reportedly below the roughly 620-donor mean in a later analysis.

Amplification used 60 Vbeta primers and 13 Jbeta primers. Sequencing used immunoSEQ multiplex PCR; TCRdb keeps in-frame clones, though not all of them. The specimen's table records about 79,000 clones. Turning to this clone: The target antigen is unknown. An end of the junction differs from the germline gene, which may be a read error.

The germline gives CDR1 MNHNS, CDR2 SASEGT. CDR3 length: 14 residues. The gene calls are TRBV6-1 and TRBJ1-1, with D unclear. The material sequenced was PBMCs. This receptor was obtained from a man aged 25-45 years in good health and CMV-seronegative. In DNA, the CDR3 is TGTGCCAGCGGTGAGCTTTTTAGAGGTGGAGAAGCTTTCTTT. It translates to CASGELFRGGEAFF.